A single sample gave rise to the 23 T cell receptor beta chains below, sequenced in a study of shared clonotypes between healthy human individuals. Clones were read by immunoSEQ multiplex PCR, and TCRdb kept only the in-frame ones, dropping some. The data contain about 470,000 clones, roughly three quarters of them singletons. The sequenced sample was PBMCs. Receptors were obtained from a woman aged 40 to 50 in good health. Some clones in this sample may be carry-over from other donors' samples.

The gene calls are TRBV7-2 and TRBJ1-4, with 7 bases that match TRBD1. The CDR3 spans 15 residues. Trimming took 4 bases from V and 7 from J; bases not matched to a gene: 9. CDR1 is SGHTA and CDR2 is FQGNSA in the germline V gene. CDR3 bases: TGTGCCAGCAGCTCCCAGACAGGGTGGGGTGAAAAACTGTTTTTT. This sequence encodes CASSSQTGWGEKLFF.

V is TRBV9 and J is TRBJ2-7, with unresolved D. CDR1 and CDR2 (germline): SGDLS, YYNGEE. Deletions cut 1 base from V and 3 bases from J, with 20 bases between. This CDR3 has 17 amino acids. The CDR3 protein is CASSVMPTAGGYYEQYF. DNA for the CDR3: TGTGCCAGCAGCGTAATGCCCACAGCTGGTGGGTACTACGAGCAGTACTTC.

A few counts support this clone. This sequence joins TRBV19 and TRBJ2-3, with 8 bases lining up with TRBD2. CDR3 length equals 15 residues. Germline lookup yields CDR1 LNHDA and CDR2 SQIVND (reference sequence). With V trimmed by 3 bases and J by 4 bases, 6 bases remained unmatched. CDR3 sequence reads: CASSIGLAGPDTQYF. The CDR3 bases are TGTGCCAGTAGTATTGGGCTAGCGGGCCCAGATACGCAGTATTTT.

As regards this clone: The sample has other DNA sequences that encode this CDR3 too. The rearrangement links TRBV9 to TRBJ2-6; D unresolved. The V end lost 5 bases, the J end lost 0 bases, and 6 bases lay between the germline ends. Germline V gene sequence: CDR1 SGDLS, CDR2 YYNGEE. This CDR3 is 14 amino acids long. CDR3 in DNA: TGTGCCAGCAGTGAGCCCTCTGGGGCCAACGTCCTGACTTTC. Translating gives CASSEPSGANVLTF.

The genes are TRBV15 and TRBJ2-7; 8 nucleotides agree with TRBD1. The germline V gene encodes CDR1 LNHNV and CDR2 YYDKDF (reference sequence). Losses at the gene ends were 3 bases for V and 0 bases for J; bases not matched to a gene: 7. The CDR3 is 16 residues long. DNA for the CDR3: TGTGCCACCAGCAGCTACGGACAGGGTAGCTCCTACGAGCAGTACTTC. It is translated as CATSSYGQGSSYEQYF.

This chain connects TRBV5-1 to TRBJ2-5; D unclear. This CDR3 spans 13 amino acids. Per the germline V gene, CDR1 is SGHRS and CDR2 is YFSETQ. V dropped 4 bases and J dropped 3 bases, with 10 bases sitting between them. CDR3 in DNA: TGCGCCAGCAGCCCCTACTTCGAAGAGACCCAGTACTTC. It encodes CASSPYFEETQYF. The full variable domain, in which reference TRBV5-1 and TRBJ2-5 provide the parts outside the CDR3, is KAGVTQTPRYLIKTRGQQVTLSCSPISGHRSVSWYQQTPGQGLQFLFEYFSETQRNKGNFPGRFSGRQFSNSRSEMNVSTLELGDSALYLCASSPYFEETQYFGPGTRLLVL.

The chain couples TRBV6-5 to TRBJ2-5; maybe TRBD1 (5 bases). Germline V gene lookup returns CDR1 MNHEY and CDR2 SVGAGI. Trimming took 0 bases from V and 4 from J, leaving 12 bases between them. The CDR3 length is 15 residues. The CDR3: CASSYSVADRETQYF. CDR3 DNA sequence: TGTGCCAGCAGTTACTCGGTTGCAGACAGAGAGACCCAGTACTTC.

This clone was picked up a small number of times. This CDR3 is CASSYRPYYGYTF. CDR3 sequence (DNA): TGTGCCAGCAGTTACCGTCCATACTATGGCTACACCTTC. V is TRBV6-5 and J is TRBJ1-2; D not resolved. Germline V gives CDR1 MNHEY, CDR2 SVGAGI. CDR3 length: 13 amino acids. With 2 bases removed from V and 3 bases from J, the gap between germline ends came to 7 bases.

The J gene is TRBJ1-4, the V gene TRBV7-2; no reliable D call. The V and J ends lost 5 bases and 7 bases respectively, with 11 bases between them. The germline V gene encodes CDR1 SGHTA and CDR2 FQGNSA. The CDR3 sequence is 13 residues long. This CDR3 reads CASSPGPGEKLFF. The CDR3, as DNA: TGTGCCAGCAGCCCCGGGCCCGGTGAAAAACTGTTTTTT.

The CDR3 is CASRDYEQYF. The CDR3 DNA reads TGTGCCAGCAGGGACTACGAGCAGTACTTC. The rearrangement links TRBV6-1 to TRBJ2-7; D is undetermined. Trimming took off 6 bases at V and 3 bases at J, with 3 bases between the two ends. This CDR3 has 10 residues. Germline V gene data show CDR1 as MNHNS and CDR2 as SASEGT.

V and J are TRBV5-1 and TRBJ2-7; 10 bases fit TRBD2. The CDR3 loop spans 16 amino acids. CDR1 is SGHRS, CDR2 YFSETQ, per germline. V shed 0 bases and J 5 bases; nucleotides not matched to a gene: 8. CDR3 sequence (DNA): TGCGCCAGCAGCTTGGCCCTAGCGGGAGTCGTCAACGAGCAGTACTTC. Protein sequence: CASSLALAGVVNEQYF.

The chain employs TRBV19 and TRBJ1-2; the match to TRBD1 covers 8 bases. Looked up from germline, CDR1 is LNHDA and CDR2 is SQIVND (reference sequence). The length of the CDR3 is 13 residues. V shed 6 bases, J shed 7 bases, and the junction held 7 bases outside the gene matches. The CDR3 region is CASRTTGVRGYTF. The CDR3 DNA follows: TGTGCCAGTAGGACGACAGGGGTGCGTGGCTACACCTTC.

This clone was counted once. The chain employs TRBV5-5 and TRBJ2-1; weak D call: TRBD2 (6 bases). Trimming stripped 4 bases from V and 3 bases from J, with 14 bases between. CDR3 length equals 15 residues. Germline V gene data show CDR1 as SGHKS and CDR2 as YYEKEE (reference sequence). CDR3 DNA: TGTGCCAGCAGCCCCCGCGGGATTGGCTACAATGAGCAGTTCTTC. It specifies CASSPRGIGYNEQFF.

The V gene is TRBV5-8, the J gene TRBJ1-4; 8 positions agree with TRBD1. Trimming took 3 bases from V and 8 from J; bases not matched to a gene: 6. Germline loops: CDR1 SGHTS, CDR2 YDEGEE. This CDR3 has 14 residues. CDR3 in DNA: TGTGCCAGCAGCTCCGGACAGGGCGGAGAAAAACTGTTTTTT. This encodes CASSSGQGGEKLFF.

This clone was seen ten or more times. The chain couples TRBV28 to TRBJ1-2; D may be TRBD1 (6 bases). Germline V gene data show CDR1 as MDHEN and CDR2 as SYDVKM. V was trimmed by 2 bases and J by 4 bases, leaving 11 bases between them. The CDR3 has 14 residues. The CDR3 region is CASSLRTDLYGYTF. The CDR3 nucleotides read TGTGCCAGCAGTTTAAGGACAGATCTCTATGGCTACACCTTC.

The chain joins TRBV5-4 to TRBJ2-7, with 8 bases lining up with TRBD1. Looked up from germline, CDR1 is SGHNT and CDR2 is YYREEE (reference sequence). CDR3 length: 15 residues. V lost 0 bases and J lost 4; bases outside the gene matches: 6. CDR3 region: CASSLDPGGTYEQYF. The CDR3 bases are TGTGCCAGCAGCTTGGATCCAGGGGGCACGTACGAGCAGTACTTC.

This clone came up a few times. This chain joins TRBV10-3 and TRBJ1-5; maybe TRBD1 (6 bases). The CDR3 totals 16 residues. Germline V lookup: CDR1 ENHRY, CDR2 SYGVKD. V was trimmed by 4 bases and J by 1 base, leaving 14 bases between them. The DNA for the CDR3 is TGTGCCATCAGTGCGATACCGACAGGCAGCAATCAGCCCCAGCATTTT. Protein sequence: CAISAIPTGSNQPQHF.

This chain links TRBV18 with TRBJ1-1; TRBD1 matches at 7 bases. Losses at the gene ends were 3 bases for V and 4 bases for J; bases not matched to a gene: 8. There are 15 residues in the CDR3. Germline lookup yields CDR1 KGHSH and CDR2 LQKENI. This CDR3 reads CASSPGQTGGTEAFF. For the CDR3, the DNA is TGTGCCAGCTCACCGGGACAGACTGGAGGCACTGAAGCTTTCTTT.

The genes are TRBV5-1 and TRBJ1-4, with TRBD1 matching over 7 bases. Germline-derived CDR1 and CDR2 are SGHRS and YFSETQ. This CDR3 region has 15 residues. The V and J ends lost 2 bases and 5 bases, in that order; junction bases with no gene match: 6. The CDR3 sequence is CASSFYRGSNEKLFF. The CDR3 region has the DNA TGCGCCAGCAGCTTTTACAGGGGATCAAATGAAAAACTGTTTTTT. The variable domain in full, with the rest retrieved from reference TRBV5-1 and TRBJ1-4, is KAGVTQTPRYLIKTRGQQVTLSCSPISGHRSVSWYQQTPGQGLQFLFEYFSETQRNKGNFPGRFSGRQFSNSRSEMNVSTLELGDSALYLCASSFYRGSNEKLFFGSGTQLSVL.

Only one count was recorded for this clone. This chain connects TRBV5-1 to TRBJ1-6; 7 nucleotides line up with TRBD1. The CDR3 totals 16 residues. J was trimmed by 0 bases and V by 4 bases; bases with no gene match: 4. Germline values: CDR1 SGHRS, CDR2 YFSETQ. CDR3 loop: CASSPTGISYNSPLHF. CDR3 DNA: TGCGCCAGCAGCCCGACAGGGATCTCCTATAATTCACCCCTCCACTTT.

This chain joins TRBV28 and TRBJ2-5; a possible D gene is TRBD2 (6 bases). The CDR3 sequence is 13 residues long. V lost 8 bases and J 11 bases, leaving 21 bases between the germline ends. Looked up from germline, CDR1 is MDHEN and CDR2 is SYDVKM. CDR3 sequence: CASLGRNTGEQYF. The CDR3 coding sequence is TGTGCCAGCTTGGGGAGGAACACAGGAGAGCAGTACTTC.

The rearrangement uses TRBV13 and TRBJ2-2, with 8 bases fitting TRBD2. The CDR3 runs 13 residues. CDR1 PRHDT and CDR2 FYEKMQ come from the germline V gene (reference sequence). V dropped 8 bases and J dropped 5; count of bases not matched to a gene: 4. DNA of the CDR3: TGTGCCAGCCGGACTAGCCTAACCGGGGAGCTGTTTTTT. It specifies CASRTSLTGELFF. Full variable domain (missing parts from reference TRBV13 and TRBJ2-2): AAGVIQSPRHLIKEKRETATLKCYPIPRHDTVYWYQQGPGQDPQFLISFYEKMQSDKGSIPDRFSAQQFSDYHSELNMSSLELGDSALYFCASRTSLTGELFFGEGSRLTVL.

For the CDR3, the DNA is TGTGCCAGCAACAGTACCGGGACAGACTACGAGCAGTACTTC. Amino acids: CASNSTGTDYEQYF. The gene calls are TRBV27 and TRBJ2-7; 7 positions agree with TRBD1. The ends lost 7 bases at V and 3 bases at J; junction bases unmatched: 9. CDR1 and CDR2 from the germline V gene are MNHEY and SMNVEV (reference sequence). This CDR3 has 14 amino acids.